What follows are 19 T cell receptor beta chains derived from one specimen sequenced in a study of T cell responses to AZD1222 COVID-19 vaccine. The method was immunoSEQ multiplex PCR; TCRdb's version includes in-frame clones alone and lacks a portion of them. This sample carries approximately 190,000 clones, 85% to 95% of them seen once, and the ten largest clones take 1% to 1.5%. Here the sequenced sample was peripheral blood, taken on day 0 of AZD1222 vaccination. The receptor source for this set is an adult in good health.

The CDR3 spells CAWSVKQGRNEKLFF. The CDR3 DNA follows: TGTGCCTGGAGTGTAAAGCAGGGGCGGAATGAAAAACTGTTTTTT. The chain recombines TRBV30 with TRBJ1-4; TRBD1 might be the D (6 bases). Per the germline V gene, CDR1 is GTSNPN and CDR2 is SVGIG (reference sequence). The CDR3 consists of 15 residues. V shed 0 bases and J shed 5 bases, with 13 bases lying between them.

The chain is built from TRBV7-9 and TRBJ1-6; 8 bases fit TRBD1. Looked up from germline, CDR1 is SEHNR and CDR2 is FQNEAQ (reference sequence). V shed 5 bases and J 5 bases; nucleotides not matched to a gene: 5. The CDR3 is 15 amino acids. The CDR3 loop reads CASSRSGQDNSPLHF. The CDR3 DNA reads TGTGCCAGCAGCCGATCGGGACAGGATAATTCACCCCTCCACTTT. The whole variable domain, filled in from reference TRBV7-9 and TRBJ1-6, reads DTGVSQNPRHKITKRGQNVTFRCDPISEHNRLYWYRQTLGQGPEFLTYFQNEAQLEKSRLLSDRFSAERPKGSFSTLEIQRTEQGDSAMYLCASSRSGQDNSPLHFGNGTRLTVT.

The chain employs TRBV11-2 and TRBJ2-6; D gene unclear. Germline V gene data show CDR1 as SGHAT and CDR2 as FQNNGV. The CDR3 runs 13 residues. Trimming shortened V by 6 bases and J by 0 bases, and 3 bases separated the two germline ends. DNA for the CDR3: TGTGCCAGCAGGATCTCTGGGGCCAACGTCCTGACTTTC. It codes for CASRISGANVLTF. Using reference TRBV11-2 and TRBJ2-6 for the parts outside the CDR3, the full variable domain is EAGVAQSPRYKIIEKRQSVAFWCNPISGHATLYWYQQILGQGPKLLIQFQNNGVVDDSQLPKDRFSAERLKGVDSTLKIQPAKLEDSAVYLCASRISGANVLTFGAGSRLTVL.

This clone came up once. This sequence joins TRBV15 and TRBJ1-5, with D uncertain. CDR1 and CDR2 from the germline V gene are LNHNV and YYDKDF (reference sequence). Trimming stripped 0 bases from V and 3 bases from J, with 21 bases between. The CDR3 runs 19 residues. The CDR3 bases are TGTGCCACCAGCAGAGATTACGTAGGGAAGTTGTTCCCCAATCAGCCCCAGCATTTT. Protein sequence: CATSRDYVGKLFPNQPQHF.

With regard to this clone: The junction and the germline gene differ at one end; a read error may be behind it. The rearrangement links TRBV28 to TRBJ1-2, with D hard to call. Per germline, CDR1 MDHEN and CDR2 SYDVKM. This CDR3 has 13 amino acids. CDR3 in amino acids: CASSIWENYGYTF. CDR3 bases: TGTGCCAGCAGTATATGGGAAAACTATGGCTACACCTTC.

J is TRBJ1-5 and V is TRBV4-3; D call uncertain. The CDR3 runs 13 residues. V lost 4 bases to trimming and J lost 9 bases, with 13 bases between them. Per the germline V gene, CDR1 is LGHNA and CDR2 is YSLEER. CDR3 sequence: CASSRELSGPQHF. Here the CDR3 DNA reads TGCGCCAGCAGCCGGGAGCTTTCCGGGCCCCAGCATTTT.

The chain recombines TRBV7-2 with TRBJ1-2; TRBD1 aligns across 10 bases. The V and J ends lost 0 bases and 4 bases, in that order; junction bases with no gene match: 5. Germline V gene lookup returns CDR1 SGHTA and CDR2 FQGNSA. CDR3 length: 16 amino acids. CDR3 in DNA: TGTGCCAGCAGCTTAGCCGGGACAGGGGATTCCTATGGCTACACCTTC. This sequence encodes CASSLAGTGDSYGYTF.

CDR3 sequence (DNA): TGTGCCAGCAGTCTCGAGGGGGACTCTAGCACAGATACGCAGTATTTT. Translating gives CASSLEGDSSTDTQYF. The chain uses TRBV9 and TRBJ2-3, with D perhaps being TRBD1 or TRBD2 (6 bases each). V shed 5 bases and J shed 0 bases, with 16 bases lying between them. This CDR3 is 16 amino acids long. Germline values: CDR1 SGDLS, CDR2 YYNGEE.

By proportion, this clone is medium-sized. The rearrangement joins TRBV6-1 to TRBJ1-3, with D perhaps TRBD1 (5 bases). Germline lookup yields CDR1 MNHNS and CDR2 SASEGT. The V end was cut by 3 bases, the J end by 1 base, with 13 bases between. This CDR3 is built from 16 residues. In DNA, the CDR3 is TGTGCCAGCAGTGACCCAACGGAGGGGTCTGGAAACACCATATATTTT. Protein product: CASSDPTEGSGNTIYF.

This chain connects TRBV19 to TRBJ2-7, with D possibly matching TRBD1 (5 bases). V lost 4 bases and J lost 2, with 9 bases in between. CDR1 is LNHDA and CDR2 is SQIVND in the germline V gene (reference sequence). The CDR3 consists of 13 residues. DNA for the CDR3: TGTGCCAGTAGTACCAGGGTCCCCTACGAGCAGTACTTC. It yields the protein CASSTRVPYEQYF.

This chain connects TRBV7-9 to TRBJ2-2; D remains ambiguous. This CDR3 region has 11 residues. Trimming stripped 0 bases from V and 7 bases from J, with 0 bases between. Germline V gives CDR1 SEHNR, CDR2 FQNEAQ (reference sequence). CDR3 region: CASSLAGELFF. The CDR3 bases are TGTGCCAGCAGCTTAGCCGGGGAGCTGTTTTTT.

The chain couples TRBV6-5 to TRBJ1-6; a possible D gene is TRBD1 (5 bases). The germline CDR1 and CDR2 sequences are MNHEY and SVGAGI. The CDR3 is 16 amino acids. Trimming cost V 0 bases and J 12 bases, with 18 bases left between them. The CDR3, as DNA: TGTGCCAGCAGTTACTCGACGTTCGGACAAGGTCAACCCCTCCACTTT. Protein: CASSYSTFGQGQPLHF.

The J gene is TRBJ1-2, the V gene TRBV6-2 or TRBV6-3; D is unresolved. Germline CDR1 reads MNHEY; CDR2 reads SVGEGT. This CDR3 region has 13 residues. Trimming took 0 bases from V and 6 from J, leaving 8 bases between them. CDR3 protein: CASSYSSRDGYTF. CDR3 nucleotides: TGTGCCAGCAGTTACTCGTCCCGAGATGGCTACACCTTC.

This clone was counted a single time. CDR3 sequence (DNA): TGTGCCAGCAGTTCCGTCCGACAGGCCCACTATGGCTACACCTTC. Amino acid sequence: CASSSVRQAHYGYTF. The chain carries TRBV6-9 and TRBJ1-2; D is perhaps TRBD1 (6 bases). V lost 4 bases to trimming and J lost 3 bases, with 15 bases between them. The CDR3 has 15 residues. Germline V gene sequence: CDR1 MNHGY, CDR2 SVAAGI.

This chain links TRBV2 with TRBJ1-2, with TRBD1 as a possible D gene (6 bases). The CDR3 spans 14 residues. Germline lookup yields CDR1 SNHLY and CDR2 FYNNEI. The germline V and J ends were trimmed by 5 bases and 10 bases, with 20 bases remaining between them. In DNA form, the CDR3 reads TGTGCCAGCAGTCCCCGCCGGGACAATCTCGTCTACACCTTC. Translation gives CASSPRRDNLVYTF. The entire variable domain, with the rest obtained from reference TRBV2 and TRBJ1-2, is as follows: EPEVTQTPSHQVTQMGQEVILRCVPISNHLYFYWYRQILGQKVEFLVSFYNNEISEKSEIFDDQFSVERPDGSNFTLKIRSTKLEDSAMYFCASSPRRDNLVYTFGSGTRLTVV.

The CDR3 DNA reads TGTGCCAGCAGTTACCGTCCAGCGGGGATACCAGATACGCAGTATTTT. This translates into CASSYRPAGIPDTQYF. This rearrangement joins TRBV6-2 or TRBV6-3 to TRBJ2-3; TRBD2 matches 7 bases. Germline V lookup: CDR1 MNHEY, CDR2 SVGEGT. V trimming: 2 bases; J trimming: 4 bases; junction bases outside the gene matches: 9. The CDR3 runs to 16 residues.

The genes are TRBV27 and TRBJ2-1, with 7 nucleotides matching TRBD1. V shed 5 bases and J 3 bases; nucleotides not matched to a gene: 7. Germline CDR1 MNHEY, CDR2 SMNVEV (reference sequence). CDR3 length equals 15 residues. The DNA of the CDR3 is TGTGCCAGCAGTCCCCGACAGGGCCACTACAATGAGCAGTTCTTC. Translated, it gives CASSPRQGHYNEQFF.

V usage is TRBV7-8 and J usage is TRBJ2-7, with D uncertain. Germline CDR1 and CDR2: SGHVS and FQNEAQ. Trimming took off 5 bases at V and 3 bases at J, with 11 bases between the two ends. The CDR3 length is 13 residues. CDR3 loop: CASSAQPHYEQYF. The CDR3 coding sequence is TGTGCCAGCAGCGCCCAACCTCACTACGAGCAGTACTTC.

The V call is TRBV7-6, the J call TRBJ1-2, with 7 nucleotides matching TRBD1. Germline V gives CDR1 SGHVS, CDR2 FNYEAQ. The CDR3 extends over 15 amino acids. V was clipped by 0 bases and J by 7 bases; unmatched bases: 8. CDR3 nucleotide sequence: TGTGCCAGCAGCTTAGCCGGACAGGCGCTATCTGGCTACACCTTC. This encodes CASSLAGQALSGYTF.